This TCR beta chain was retrieved from a study of cytomegalovirus exposure and HLA in healthy donors. General study findings and limits: The authors judged a highly shared variant cluster likely a sequencing artifact. Clonal expansion was found to be greater in HLA-associated TCR beta chains than in equally common others in a later analysis. In a later analysis, a missense DCLRE1C variant was linked to TCR beta V- and J-gene trimming.

The V and J ends lost 3 bases and 2 bases, in that order; junction bases with no gene match: 3. CDR1 is SQVTM and CDR2 is ANQGSEA in the germline V gene. The CDR3 extends over 14 amino acids. This PCR relied on a set of 60 Vbeta primers and 13 Jbeta primers. TCRdb's copy holds only in-frame clones and misses some; the assay was immunoSEQ multiplex PCR. The profile shows some 110,000 clones, about two thirds of them singletons. Regarding this clone: The antigen is unknown.

The gene calls are TRBV29-1 and TRBJ2-3; 9 bases map to TRBD2. The sequenced sample consisted of PBMCs. This receptor was identified in a boy younger than 18 in good health and CMV-seronegative. The chain's CDR3 is CSVDPSGTTDTQYF. As DNA, the CDR3 is TGCAGCGTTGACCCTAGCGGGACCACAGATACGCAGTATTTT.